This T cell receptor beta chain was profiled in a study of CXCR3-negative and CXCR3-positive naive CD8 T cells. UMI-labeled 5' RACE yielded the TRB cDNA libraries. Reprocessing the 5' RACE reads, TCRdb reports a single entry for every CDR3 protein and omits DNA. Its table lists 100,000 to 150,000 distinct CDR3 sequences. The study, taken as a whole, reports: Comparison of naive CXCR3-negative and CXCR3-positive cells revealed similar TRBV-TRBJ usage, while memory cells differed. More hydrophobic TRB CDR3s occurred in CXCR3-positive than in CXCR3-negative naive cells. Fresh PBMCs went into most assays, and CXCR3 expression partly declined after cryopreservation.

Naive CD8+ T lymphocytes were specified as CD45RO-CCR7+CD27+CD95-. Comment on this clonotype: Its antigen is currently unknown.

Germline loops: CDR1 SGHDN, CDR2 FVKESK. The CDR3 is made up of 13 amino acids. The chain recombines TRBV14 with TRBJ2-1; TCRdb's D gene call, TRBD2, goes unchecked for lack of DNA. The sequence came from a human donor in good health. Some clones in this sample may be carry-over from other donors' samples. Input material: naive CXCR3+ CD8+ T cells from blood. Specified subset: CD45RO-CCR7+CD27+CD95- naive CD8+ T cells expressing CXCR3 (TNR3+). The CDR3 protein is CASSQASYNEQFF.